This entry lists 22 T cell receptor beta chains sequenced from one sample in a study of control samples from healthy donors and cancer patients. Produced via immunoSEQ multiplex PCR; TCRdb's table is partial and in-frame only. The data show 200,000 or so clones, 90% to 95% seen once. The sample taken for sequencing was blood. Every receptor here comes from a man aged 45-65 years in good health.

J is TRBJ2-1 and V is TRBV5-1, with D unresolved. V was clipped by 4 bases and J by 6 bases, with 17 bases between them. There are 15 residues in the CDR3. Germline V lookup: CDR1 SGHRS, CDR2 YFSETQ. CDR3 sequence: CASSRISALSNEQFF. The CDR3 bases are TGCGCCAGCAGCAGGATATCGGCGCTATCCAATGAGCAGTTCTTC. The variable domain in full, with the rest retrieved from reference TRBV5-1 and TRBJ2-1, is KAGVTQTPRYLIKTRGQQVTLSCSPISGHRSVSWYQQTPGQGLQFLFEYFSETQRNKGNFPGRFSGRQFSNSRSEMNVSTLELGDSALYLCASSRISALSNEQFFGPGTRLTVL.

The gene calls are TRBV7-2 and TRBJ1-2, with 7 positions matching TRBD1. The germline gives CDR1 SGHTA, CDR2 FQGNSA. After removal of 5 bases from V and 7 bases from J, the junction contained 7 bases not matched to a gene. This CDR3 is built from 13 residues. The CDR3 DNA reads as TGTGCCAGCAGCCGCCGGGACAGCCTTGGCTACACCTTC. Protein product: CASSRRDSLGYTF.

The chain joins TRBV6-5 to TRBJ1-1; possibly TRBD1 for D (6 bases). V gave up 4 bases and J gave up 1 base, with 13 bases separating them. The CDR3 extends over 15 amino acids. Germline-derived CDR1 and CDR2 are MNHEY and SVGAGI. Here the CDR3 reads CASSSDGGGNTEAFF. CDR3 nucleotides: TGTGCCAGCAGTTCCGACGGGGGCGGGAACACTGAAGCTTTCTTT.

The V call is TRBV7-9, the J call TRBJ2-1; D call uncertain. Deletions cut 4 bases from V and 3 bases from J, with 10 bases between. The length of the CDR3 is 14 residues. Germline CDR1 and CDR2: SEHNR and FQNEAQ (reference sequence). The CDR3 coding sequence is TGTGCCAGCAGCTCTCCCCCAGGCTACAATGAGCAGTTCTTC. It is translated as CASSSPPGYNEQFF.

The chain employs TRBV7-2 and TRBJ2-5, with 7 nucleotides matching TRBD2. J was trimmed by 6 bases and V by 5 bases; bases with no gene match: 6. The germline CDR1 and CDR2 sequences are SGHTA and FQGNSA. The CDR3 totals 13 residues. The CDR3 region is CASSETSVQTQYF. The CDR3 nucleotides are TGTGCCAGCAGCGAAACTAGCGTACAGACCCAGTACTTC.

V and J are TRBV28 and TRBJ2-7, with TRBD2 identical over 14 bases. In germline, CDR1 is MDHEN, CDR2 SYDVKM. J lost 1 base, V lost 5 bases, and 1 base had no gene match. The CDR3 runs to 15 residues. CDR3 sequence reads: CASSGLAGGSYEQYV. The CDR3 DNA is TGTGCCAGCAGTGGACTAGCGGGGGGTTCCTACGAGCAGTACGTC.

For the CDR3, the DNA is TGTGCCAGCTCGTTTGGGACAGGGGATACCGGGGAGCTGTTTTTT. Translated, it gives CASSFGTGDTGELFF. J is TRBJ2-2 and V is TRBV6-5; TRBD1 matches 10 bases. Germline lookup yields CDR1 MNHEY and CDR2 SVGAGI. The J segment lost 5 bases and the V segment lost 8 bases, leaving 8 bases of the junction unmatched. CDR3 size: 15 residues.

This chain uses TRBV4-2 with TRBJ1-5; D is unresolved. The CDR3 length is 14 residues. V lost 0 bases and J 9 bases, leaving 12 bases between the germline ends. Germline V gene data show CDR1 as LGHNA and CDR2 as YNFKEQ. The CDR3 is CASSQDPFIMPQHF. The CDR3, as DNA: TGTGCCAGCAGCCAAGATCCCTTTATCATGCCCCAGCATTTT.

The chain has TRBV6-5 and TRBJ1-4; 7 positions agree with TRBD1. The junction had 8 bases not matched to a gene; V was cut back by 6 bases and J by 4 bases. The CDR3 runs to 15 residues. Germline loops: CDR1 MNHEY, CDR2 SVGAGI. The DNA of the CDR3 is TGTGCCAGCAGGCGACAGGGCGCAAATAATGAAAAACTGTTTTTT. It is translated as CASRRQGANNEKLFF.

This chain uses TRBV2 with TRBJ1-1; D unclear. Trimming left V 4 bases short and J 7 bases short, with 7 bases between. There are 11 residues in the CDR3. Germline values: CDR1 SNHLY, CDR2 FYNNEI. In DNA form, the CDR3 reads TGTGCCAGCAGTGTCAACCATGAAGCTTTCTTT. This sequence encodes CASSVNHEAFF.

The rearrangement uses TRBV7-9 and TRBJ1-3; a weak D match, TRBD1 (5 bases). Trimming cost V 7 bases and J 2 bases, with 15 bases left between them. The CDR3 contains 15 residues. CDR1 is SEHNR, CDR2 FQNEAQ, per germline (reference sequence). Here the CDR3 DNA reads TGTGCCAGCACAAGACTGGGGGGGGCTGGAAACACCATATATTTT. Protein: CASTRLGGAGNTIYF.

The chain recombines TRBV7-2 with TRBJ1-6, with a weak D call TRBD1 (5 bases). With 5 bases removed from V and 5 bases from J, the gap between germline ends came to 16 bases. The CDR3 is 16 amino acids. CDR1 and CDR2 from the germline V gene are SGHTA and FQGNSA. CDR3 protein: CASSPIQGFNNSPLHF. CDR3 bases: TGTGCCAGCAGCCCGATTCAGGGTTTTAATAATTCACCCCTCCACTTT.

The chain employs TRBV28 and TRBJ1-6; D remains ambiguous. The CDR3 contains 14 residues. CDR1 is MDHEN, CDR2 SYDVKM, per germline. V dropped 5 bases and J dropped 0 bases, with 5 bases sitting between them. The CDR3 DNA reads as TGTGCCAGCAGTACACCCTCCTATAATTCACCCCTCCACTTT. This codes for CASSTPSYNSPLHF.

In this sample, this clone turned up once. This chain connects TRBV10-2 to TRBJ2-7; the D is unclear. Germline CDR1 is WSHSY and CDR2 is SAAADI. This CDR3 spans 13 amino acids. Trimming pared 4 bases from V and 5 bases from J, leaving 12 bases between. CDR3 region: CASSGPGSNEQYV. The CDR3 DNA reads TGCGCCAGCAGTGGGCCGGGTTCGAACGAGCAGTACGTC.

The chain has TRBV30 and TRBJ2-1; possible D gene TRBD2, 5 bases. Germline V CDR1 and CDR2: GTSNPN, SVGIG (reference sequence). There are 14 residues in the CDR3. V was clipped by 0 bases and J by 1 base, with 7 bases between them. The CDR3 region has the DNA TGTGCCTGGAGTGTCACGGGGTCCTACAATGAGCAGTTCTTC. The encoded protein is CAWSVTGSYNEQFF.

The chain combines TRBV5-1 with TRBJ2-3; D ambiguous. This CDR3 has 14 amino acids. Germline CDR1 reads SGHRS; CDR2 reads YFSETQ. Trimming shortened V by 0 bases and J by 0 bases, and 5 bases separated the two germline ends. The CDR3 loop is CASSLVQSTDTQYF. The CDR3 nucleotides read TGCGCCAGCAGCTTGGTTCAGAGCACAGATACGCAGTATTTT. The full variable domain, its missing parts supplied by reference TRBV5-1 and TRBJ2-3, is KAGVTQTPRYLIKTRGQQVTLSCSPISGHRSVSWYQQTPGQGLQFLFEYFSETQRNKGNFPGRFSGRQFSNSRSEMNVSTLELGDSALYLCASSLVQSTDTQYFGPGTRLTVL.

J is TRBJ1-4 and V is TRBV6-6, with D maybe TRBD1 (6 bases). V lost 5 bases, J lost 5 bases, and 15 bases lay in between. Per the germline V gene, CDR1 is MNHNY and CDR2 is SVGAGI (reference sequence). This CDR3 has 15 amino acids. The CDR3 region has the DNA TGTGCCAGCAGTCCCCTTACAGGGAGGAATGAAAAACTGTTTTTT. It is translated as CASSPLTGRNEKLFF.

This rearrangement joins TRBV13 to TRBJ1-5; D not resolved. Germline CDR1 PRHDT, CDR2 FYEKMQ (reference sequence). The CDR3 covers 13 residues. Trimming left V 0 bases short and J 9 bases short, with 9 bases between. CDR3 in amino acids: CASSLGSNGPQHF. The CDR3 DNA sequence: TGTGCCAGCAGCTTAGGCAGTAACGGGCCCCAGCATTTT.

The rearrangement links TRBV28 to TRBJ1-2; D perhaps matches TRBD1 (5 bases). In germline, CDR1 is MDHEN, CDR2 SYDVKM. This CDR3 comprises 14 residues. With 2 bases removed from V and 8 bases from J, the gap between germline ends came to 15 bases. CDR3 residues: CASSLRTMMVGYTF. CDR3 coding DNA: TGTGCCAGCAGTTTAAGGACAATGATGGTCGGCTACACCTTC.

This clone showed up just once. The chain uses TRBV6-5 and TRBJ1-6; no clear D gene. Germline V CDR1 and CDR2: MNHEY, SVGAGI. V shed 7 bases and J shed 8 bases, with 12 bases lying between them. This CDR3 spans 13 amino acids. The CDR3 spells CASTPGFYSPLHF. The CDR3 nucleotides read TGTGCCAGCACCCCGGGGTTTTATTCACCCCTCCACTTT.

The chain combines TRBV10-2 with TRBJ2-3, with 9 bases fitting TRBD1. This CDR3 contains 14 residues. Germline V gene sequence: CDR1 WSHSY, CDR2 SAAADI. V lost 4 bases to trimming and J lost 3 bases; unmatched junction nucleotides: 2. Here the CDR3 DNA reads TGCGCCAGCAGTGGGGACAGGGATACAGATACGCAGTATTTT. The encoded protein is CASSGDRDTDTQYF.

The genes are TRBV4-1 and TRBJ1-5; tentative D call: TRBD1 (5 bases). V dropped 4 bases and J dropped 5 bases, with 15 bases sitting between them. Looked up from germline, CDR1 is MGHRA and CDR2 is YSYEKL. The CDR3 extends over 15 amino acids. CDR3 sequence reads: CASSLQPDSYQPQHF. In nucleotides, the CDR3 is TGCGCCAGCAGCCTGCAACCCGACAGCTATCAGCCCCAGCATTTT.